The source of this T cell receptor (beta chain) is a study of cytomegalovirus exposure and HLA in healthy donors. This clone appeared a few times. Clones were sequenced by immunoSEQ multiplex PCR, and TCRdb holds only the in-frame ones, with some missing. The sample shows 90,000 to 140,000 clones, about 85% of them seen only once. Germline assignment: CDR1 SGHRS and CDR2 YFSETQ. The CDR3 is made up of 16 amino acids. Germline trimming cut 0 bases from V and 3 bases from J; bases unmatched to any gene: 8. The chain is built from TRBV5-1 and TRBJ1-2, with 7 bases identical to TRBD1. The source of this sequence is a woman under 30 in good health and CMV-seropositive. Sequenced: PBMCs. DNA of the CDR3: TGCGCCAGCAGCTTGGGGGGACAGCTAACAGACTATGGCTACACCTTC. It translates to CASSLGGQLTDYGYTF. The whole variable domain, remainder taken from reference TRBV5-1 and TRBJ1-2, is KAGVTQTPRYLIKTRGQQVTLSCSPISGHRSVSWYQQTPGQGLQFLFEYFSETQRNKGNFPGRFSGRQFSNSRSEMNVSTLELGDSALYLCASSLGGQLTDYGYTFGSGTRLTVV.